This TCR beta chain was sequenced in a study of blood T cell repertoires in COVID-19. The length of the CDR3 is 18 residues. Germline CDR1 is KGHSH and CDR2 is LQKENI. Trimming pared 2 bases from V and 0 bases from J, leaving 14 bases between. Assay used: immunoSEQ multiplex PCR; TCRdb lists only in-frame clones, some missing. The repertoire includes some 200,000 clones, about 80% of them detected once, and 3% sits in the top ten. V gene TRBV18 combines with J gene TRBJ1-6; D unclear. This sequence originates from a woman under 40 who had recovered from COVID-19. Sequencing input: peripheral blood. The CDR3 here is CASSPSPAEDSYNSPLHF. For the CDR3, the DNA is TGTGCCAGCTCACCAAGTCCGGCCGAGGACTCCTATAATTCACCCCTCCACTTT.